A single sample gave rise to the 23 T cell receptor beta chains below, sequenced in a study of blood T cell repertoires in COVID-19 (dated by TCRdb to 2020 to 2021). The method was the immunoSEQ multiplex PCR assay. Held by TCRdb, this immuneACCESS table contains in-frame sequences only and omits some clones. Under half of the omission traces to an unresolved V gene where checked; the cause of the rest is unknown. Within this sample are some 390,000 clones, with approximately 89% of them counted one time only. Of the sample, 1.5% to 1.7% falls within the top ten clones. Sequenced: peripheral blood. These receptors came from a woman in her 40s with COVID-19, enrolled during active disease.

The table lists this clone with a few counts. J is TRBJ2-1 and V is TRBV6-2 or TRBV6-3; the match to TRBD2 covers 9 bases. The CDR3 sequence is 16 residues long. From germline, CDR1 is MNHEY and CDR2 SVGEGT. The trim removed 1 base at V and 5 bases at J, leaving 6 bases unmatched. The CDR3: CASSYLAGEIHNEQFF. CDR3 DNA: TGTGCCAGCAGTTACTTAGCGGGAGAAATCCACAATGAGCAGTTCTTC.

The J gene is TRBJ2-5, the V gene TRBV5-1; 7 nucleotides agree with TRBD1. The CDR3 is 16 residues long. V was clipped by 0 bases and J by 4 bases; unmatched bases: 9. Germline V gives CDR1 SGHRS, CDR2 YFSETQ. The CDR3: CASSLGNTGAPETQYF. The CDR3 coding sequence is TGCGCCAGCAGCTTGGGCAATACAGGGGCGCCAGAGACCCAGTACTTC.

The rearrangement uses TRBV18 and TRBJ1-2, with TRBD1 as a possible D gene (6 bases). Germline V lookup: CDR1 KGHSH, CDR2 LQKENI. CDR3 size: 15 residues. The ends were cut back, 2 bases at V and 4 bases at J, with 14 bases in the middle. The CDR3: CASSPIDRFGYGYTF. The CDR3 nucleotides are TGTGCCAGCTCACCAATAGACAGGTTTGGCTATGGCTACACCTTC.

The V call is TRBV6-5, the J call TRBJ1-3; TRBD1 aligns across 8 bases. CDR1 is MNHEY, CDR2 SVGAGI, per germline. CDR3 length equals 14 residues. Losses at the gene ends were 5 bases for V and 2 bases for J; bases not matched to a gene: 2. The CDR3 is CASSTGGTGNTIYF. The CDR3 coding sequence is TGTGCCAGCAGTACAGGGGGTACTGGAAACACCATATATTTT.

This clone showed up many times. V gene TRBV30 combines with J gene TRBJ1-5; D possibly corresponds to TRBD1 (5 bases). Trimming cost V 3 bases and J 0 bases, with 9 bases left between them. The germline CDR1 and CDR2 sequences are GTSNPN and SVGIG (reference sequence). The CDR3 spans 14 residues. CDR3 DNA sequence: TGTGCCTGGAGGGACAATTATAGCAATCAGCCCCAGCATTTT. This encodes CAWRDNYSNQPQHF.

This chain links TRBV27 with TRBJ1-1, with D tentatively TRBD1 (6 bases). Germline assignment: CDR1 MNHEY and CDR2 SMNVEV (reference sequence). Trimming took off 6 bases at V and 3 bases at J, with 17 bases between the two ends. This CDR3 contains 15 residues. CDR3 amino acids: CASSPHRDRHTEAFF. CDR3 DNA: TGTGCCAGCAGCCCTCACAGGGATAGGCACACTGAAGCTTTCTTT.

This chain links TRBV6-1 with TRBJ2-6; no clear D. CDR1 is MNHNS, CDR2 SASEGT, per germline. Trimming stripped 0 bases from V and 0 bases from J, with 9 bases between. The CDR3 has 17 amino acids. The CDR3 region is CASSEAQSRSGANVLTF. CDR3 coding DNA: TGTGCCAGCAGTGAAGCACAGTCCCGCTCTGGGGCCAACGTCCTGACTTTC.

The rearrangement links TRBV5-4 to TRBJ1-1; TRBD1 aligns across 8 bases. From germline, CDR1 is SGHNT and CDR2 YYREEE (reference sequence). CDR3 length equals 13 residues. The ends lost 3 bases at V and 14 bases at J; junction bases unmatched: 12. CDR3 bases: TGTGCCAGCAGCTATGACCCCCAGGGGGCAGGGTTCTTT. Translated: CASSYDPQGAGFF.

The V gene is TRBV2, the J gene TRBJ2-2; TRBD1 might be the D (6 bases). Germline CDR1 reads SNHLY; CDR2 reads FYNNEI. The CDR3 runs to 12 residues. V lost 6 bases and J 7 bases, leaving 9 bases between the germline ends. The CDR3 DNA sequence: TGTGCCAGCAGACAGGGTGGCGGGGAGCTGTTTTTT. This codes for CASRQGGGELFF. The whole variable domain, filled in from reference TRBV2 and TRBJ2-2, reads EPEVTQTPSHQVTQMGQEVILRCVPISNHLYFYWYRQILGQKVEFLVSFYNNEISEKSEIFDDQFSVERPDGSNFTLKIRSTKLEDSAMYFCASRQGGGELFFGEGSRLTVL.

The rearrangement links TRBV19 to TRBJ1-1; D is undetermined. The CDR3 consists of 18 residues. Trimming left V 3 bases short and J 1 base short, with 21 bases between. From germline, CDR1 is LNHDA and CDR2 SQIVND (reference sequence). The CDR3 nucleotides are TGTGCCAGTAGTATCAAGGAGGACTTCGGCGGGCCGAACACTGAAGCTTTCTTT. Protein sequence: CASSIKEDFGGPNTEAFF.

The chain carries TRBV28 and TRBJ1-1, with D uncertain. CDR1 is MDHEN, CDR2 SYDVKM, per germline. V was cut by 4 bases and J by 4 bases, with 10 bases left in between. This CDR3 comprises 13 residues. The CDR3 DNA sequence: TGTGCCAGCAGTTCGATCGACATCACTGAAGCTTTCTTT. It yields the protein CASSSIDITEAFF. Full variable domain (outside the CDR3, taken from reference TRBV28 and TRBJ1-1): DVKVTQSSRYLVKRTGEKVFLECVQDMDHENMFWYRQDPGLGLRLIYFSYDVKMKEKGDIPEGYSVSREKKERFSLILESASTNQTSMYLCASSSIDITEAFFGQGTRLTVV.

The genes are TRBV5-6 and TRBJ1-5, with a possible D match to TRBD1 (5 bases). Trimming left V 0 bases short and J 2 bases short, with 12 bases between. CDR3 size: 16 residues. The germline CDR1 and CDR2 sequences are SGHDT and YYEEEE. CDR3 nucleotides: TGTGCCAGCAGCTTGGGCAGGGTGTGGGGCAATCAGCCCCAGCATTTT. Its protein product is CASSLGRVWGNQPQHF.

The chain couples TRBV7-2 to TRBJ2-3, with a tentative D call TRBD1 (5 bases). The CDR3 contains 13 residues. The V gene's germline CDR1 is SGHTA and CDR2 FQGNSA. V was shortened by 5 bases and J by 4 bases, with 10 bases between the two germline ends. For the CDR3, the DNA is TGTGCCAGCAGCCCCAGGGTACCAGATACGCAGTATTTT. Encoded protein: CASSPRVPDTQYF.

The chain recombines TRBV7-3 with TRBJ2-5; TRBD1 matches at 10 bases. Germline-derived CDR1 and CDR2 are SGHTA and FQGTGA. The CDR3 length is 14 residues. The trim removed 5 bases at V and 4 bases at J, leaving 4 bases unmatched. The CDR3 is CASSLGTGAETQYF. The CDR3 DNA reads as TGTGCCAGCAGCCTCGGGACAGGGGCAGAGACCCAGTACTTC.

The sample holds a few counts of this clone. The V call is TRBV5-1, the J call TRBJ2-7, with D possibly TRBD1 on 6 matching bases. Germline CDR1 reads SGHRS; CDR2 reads YFSETQ. V was trimmed by 4 bases and J by 3 bases, leaving 17 bases between them. CDR3 length: 15 residues. CDR3 DNA: TGCGCCAGCAGCCCGGACGGGAACAGGGTCTACGAGCAGTACTTC. It yields the protein CASSPDGNRVYEQYF.

This chain uses TRBV3-1 (or the pseudogene TRBV3-2) with TRBJ1-2; possible D gene TRBD1, 5 bases. Germline V gene sequence: CDR1 LGHDT, CDR2 YNNKEL (reference sequence). The CDR3 consists of 16 residues. Trimming removed 6 bases from V and 1 base from J, with 18 bases in between. The CDR3 nucleotides read TGTGCCAGCAGGGGGGGGGAGGTATTCCTTAACTATGGCTACACCTTC. Its protein is CASRGGEVFLNYGYTF.

This chain connects TRBV19 to TRBJ1-1; maybe TRBD1 (6 bases). Germline CDR1 reads LNHDA; CDR2 reads SQIVND (reference sequence). Trimming left V 7 bases short and J 10 bases short, with 22 bases between. The CDR3 sequence is 14 residues long. CDR3 residues: CASTATGVEGRAFF. The CDR3 DNA follows: TGTGCCAGTACCGCGACAGGTGTAGAGGGAAGAGCTTTCTTT.

This chain links TRBV12-3 or TRBV12-4 with TRBJ2-5, with D perhaps matching TRBD2 (5 bases). The CDR3 runs 12 residues. V lost 2 bases and J 12 bases, leaving 13 bases between the germline ends. The CDR3 loop reads CASSLRTGNEYF. As DNA, the CDR3 is TGTGCCAGCAGTTTACGGACGGGGAATGAGTACTTC.

To note about this clone: The same CDR3 can be traced to other DNA sequences in this sample. This chain connects TRBV18 to TRBJ1-6; no definite D call. This CDR3 is built from 17 residues. Germline V lookup: CDR1 KGHSH, CDR2 LQKENI. V lost 3 bases, J lost 0 bases, and 12 bases lay in between. The CDR3 spells CASSPSGGSSYNSPLHF. CDR3 DNA: TGTGCCAGCTCACCCTCGGGAGGAAGCTCCTATAATTCACCCCTCCACTTT.

The V and J genes are TRBV18 and TRBJ1-2; 10 positions agree with TRBD1. Per the germline V gene, CDR1 is KGHSH and CDR2 is LQKENI. The CDR3 covers 15 residues. The trim removed 1 base at V and 3 bases at J, leaving 2 bases unmatched. For the CDR3, the DNA is TGTGCCAGCTCACCACGGACAGGGGGGGACTATGGCTACACCTTC. As protein: CASSPRTGGDYGYTF.

This clone appeared a single time. The CDR3 protein is CASSLAAGTEAFF. CDR3 DNA sequence: TGTGCCAGCAGCTTGGCCGCGGGGACTGAAGCTTTCTTT. This sequence joins TRBV5-6 and TRBJ1-1, with D unresolved. Germline V gene data show CDR1 as SGHDT and CDR2 as YYEEEE. V lost 0 bases to trimming and J lost 5 bases, with 8 bases between them. This CDR3 region has 13 residues. The full variable domain, completed using reference TRBV5-6 and TRBJ1-1, is DAGVTQSPTHLIKTRGQQVTLRCSPKSGHDTVSWYQQALGQGPQFIFQYYEEEERQRGNFPDRFSGHQFPNYSSELNVNALLLGDSALYLCASSLAAGTEAFFGQGTRLTVV.

The chain carries TRBV5-5 and TRBJ1-6; D is unresolved. Deletions cut 0 bases from V and 10 bases from J, with 14 bases between. Looked up from germline, CDR1 is SGHKS and CDR2 is YYEKEE (reference sequence). The CDR3 contains 15 residues. In DNA form, the CDR3 reads TGTGCCAGCAGCTTGGAGAGGTCGGAGTGGTCACCCCTCCACTTT. Translation: CASSLERSEWSPLHF.

The chain carries TRBV12-5 and TRBJ2-2; maybe TRBD1 (5 bases). In germline, CDR1 is LGHNT, CDR2 FRNRAP. V was shortened by 0 bases and J by 4 bases, with 12 bases between the two germline ends. This CDR3 has 16 residues. The CDR3 region has the DNA TGTGCTAGTGGTTTGGTGGAAGGACATTCCACCGGGGAGCTGTTTTTT. It is translated as CASGLVEGHSTGELFF.